This T cell receptor beta chain appears in the sequencing data of a study of vaccination and CD4 T cells after COVID-19. Background on the study: The stimulus for the cells was overlapping spike peptides derived from SARS-CoV-2, HCoV-NL63, HCoV-OC43 and HCoV-229E.

The Oncomine TCR Beta short-read assay generated sequence data from the DNA of cultured CD4+ T cells. Using the QIAamp micro DNA kit, genomic DNA was extracted from the CD4+ T cells that had been cultured. TCRdb ran MiXCR on the PCR reads and lists one entry per CDR3 protein. The sample lists about 11,000 distinct CDR3 sequences; roughly 32% were seen once. As for treatment: roughly nine-day PBMC culture with coronavirus spike peptide pools or control peptides (ViraFEST assay). Samples of CD4+ T cells were obtained from the unexposed donor before the COVID-19 pandemic (2011-2018). First, ViraFEST expanded antigen-specific T cells with peptide pools, and next it sequenced the TCRs. Every well contained more than 1.5 million PBMCs, which were grown with approximately 9 IU/ml IL-2 and roughly 9.1 ug/ml peptide pools. This clonotype was counted only a few times. Its antigen is not identified. CDR3 size: 16 residues. CDR1 is DFQATT and CDR2 is SNEGSKA in the germline V gene (reference sequence). The germline V and J ends were trimmed by 3 bases and 0 bases, with 12 bases remaining between them.

Overall study findings and caveats: SARS-CoV-2-reactive clonotype medians increased from around 19 to 38, not significantly.

What was sequenced was CD4+ T cells from blood, cultured in vitro. The TCR sequence derives from a human donor in good health. The chain carries TRBV20-1 and TRBJ2-6; D is possibly TRBD2 (5 bases). The CDR3 reads CSASLAGFSGANVLTF. CDR3 nucleotides: TGCAGTGCTAGTCTAGCTGGATTCTCTGGGGCCAACGTCCTGACTTTC.